These T cell receptor beta chains were read from a single sample in a study of molecular identifiers for immune sequencing clone quantification. TCRdb analysed the PCR reads with MiXCR anew, one entry per CDR3 protein. The sample has a few hundred thousand distinct CDR3 sequences, roughly 24% seen once. Sample: naive CD8+ T cells from blood, with Jurkat cell RNA spiked in. The source of these receptors is a human donor in good health. Some libraries in this study had Jurkat cell RNA spiked in. The CDR3 runs from the conserved cysteine through the conserved F or W. Fields, in order: V gene, J gene, D gene, clone size, CDR3 DNA, CDR3 protein. D genes are given only for firm matches. The size field is filled for only some rows; it gives once, few, many or a size class.

V: TRBV7-3
J: TRBJ2-7
D: -
size: few
DNA: TGTGCCAGCAGCTTGAGAGCCGGGACTGAGGTCGAGCAGTACTTC
CDR3: CASSLRAGTEVEQYF

V: TRBV7-9
J: TRBJ2-3
D: -
size: -
DNA: TGTGCCAGCAGCTTGGAACCAACAGGGTCCGATACGCAGTATTTT
CDR3: CASSLEPTGSDTQYF

V: TRBV5-1
J: TRBJ2-7
D: TRBD1
size: many
DNA: TGCGCCAGCAGCTCGGACAGGGACCCCTACGAGCAGTACTTC
CDR3: CASSSDRDPYEQYF

V: TRBV6-5
J: TRBJ2-5
D: -
size: many
DNA: TGTGCCAGCAGTTACGGTCAGGGGCTCAGAGAGACCCAGTACTTC
CDR3: CASSYGQGLRETQYF

V: TRBV27
J: TRBJ1-4
D: -
size: -
DNA: TGTGCCAGCAAGGGGGGGGTGGATGAAAAACTGTTTTTT
CDR3: CASKGGVDEKLFF

V: TRBV7-9
J: TRBJ1-5
D: -
size: -
DNA: TGTGCCAGCAGCTCCAACAGGGATTTTGGGCAGCCCCAGCATTTT
CDR3: CASSSNRDFGQPQHF

V: TRBV2
J: TRBJ2-3
D: -
size: -
DNA: TGTGCCAGCAGCCTAGCAGGACATCGGCACATGTCGGGCACAGATACGCAGTATTTT
CDR3: CASSLAGHRHMSGTDTQYF

V: TRBV7-6
J: TRBJ2-5
D: TRBD2
size: once
DNA: TGTGCCAGCACCCCCGGGGGGAACCAAGAGACCCAGTACTTC
CDR3: CASTPGGNQETQYF

V: TRBV6-5
J: TRBJ1-5
D: -
size: -
DNA: TGTGCCAGCTGGAAGAGTGGTAGCAATCAGCCCCAGCATTTT
CDR3: CASWKSGSNQPQHF

V: TRBV12-3/TRBV12-4
J: TRBJ2-5
D: TRBD2
size: many
DNA: TGTGCCAGCAGCGTAGCACTAGCGCCTCAAGAGACCCAGTACTTC
CDR3: CASSVALAPQETQYF

V: TRBV6-2/TRBV6-3
J: TRBJ1-1
D: -
size: -
DNA: TGTGAGAGCAGTCTTGCGGTGAACACTGAAGCTCTCTTT
CDR3: CESSLAVNTEALF

V: TRBV12-5
J: TRBJ2-7
D: -
size: many
DNA: TGTGCTAGTGGTTCCGAGGGTGCTATCGAGCAGTACTTC
CDR3: CASGSEGAIEQYF

V: TRBV7-9
J: TRBJ1-4
D: -
size: many
DNA: TGTGCCAGCAGCCTATCATATGAGGAAAAACTGTTTTTT
CDR3: CASSLSYEEKLFF

V: TRBV4-3
J: TRBJ2-5
D: -
size: -
DNA: TGCGCCAGCAGCCAATCAGGGTTGACGGAGACCCAGTACTTC
CDR3: CASSQSGLTETQYF

V: TRBV12-3/TRBV12-4
J: TRBJ2-7
D: TRBD2
size: -
DNA: TGTGCCAGCAGTTTAAGCGGGAGGGCCCGGGACGAGCAGTACTTC
CDR3: CASSLSGRARDEQYF